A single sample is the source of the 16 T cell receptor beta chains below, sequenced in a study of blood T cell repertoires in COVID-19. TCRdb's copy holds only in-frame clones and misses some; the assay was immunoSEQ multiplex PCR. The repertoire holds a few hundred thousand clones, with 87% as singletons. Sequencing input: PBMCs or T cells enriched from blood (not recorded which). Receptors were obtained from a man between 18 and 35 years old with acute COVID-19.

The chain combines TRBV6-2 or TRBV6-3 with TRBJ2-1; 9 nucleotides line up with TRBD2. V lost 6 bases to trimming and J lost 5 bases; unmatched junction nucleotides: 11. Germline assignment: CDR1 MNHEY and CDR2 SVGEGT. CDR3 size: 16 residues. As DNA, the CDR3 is TGTGCCAGCAGCCTCCAGAAGCGGGAGGCGAACAATGAGCAGTTCTTC. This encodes CASSLQKREANNEQFF.

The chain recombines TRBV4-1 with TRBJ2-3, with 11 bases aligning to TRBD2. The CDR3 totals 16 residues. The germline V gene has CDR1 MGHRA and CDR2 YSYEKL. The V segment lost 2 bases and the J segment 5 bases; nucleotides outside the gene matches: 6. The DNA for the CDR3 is TGCGCCAGCAGCCAATCTAGCGGGAGGCCCCAAGATACGCAGTATTTT. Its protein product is CASSQSSGRPQDTQYF.

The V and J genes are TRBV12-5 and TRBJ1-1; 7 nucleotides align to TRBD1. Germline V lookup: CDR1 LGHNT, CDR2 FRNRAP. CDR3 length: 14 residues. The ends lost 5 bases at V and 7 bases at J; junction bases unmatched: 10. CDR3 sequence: CASGDRTGPFEAFF. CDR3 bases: TGTGCTAGTGGTGACAGGACAGGCCCATTTGAAGCTTTCTTT.

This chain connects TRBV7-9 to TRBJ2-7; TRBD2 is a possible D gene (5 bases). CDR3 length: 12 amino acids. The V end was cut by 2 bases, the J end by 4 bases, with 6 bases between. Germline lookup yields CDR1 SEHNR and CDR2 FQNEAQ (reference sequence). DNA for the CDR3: TGTGCCAGCAGCTTACGAGGGTACGAGCAGTACTTC. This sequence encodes CASSLRGYEQYF.

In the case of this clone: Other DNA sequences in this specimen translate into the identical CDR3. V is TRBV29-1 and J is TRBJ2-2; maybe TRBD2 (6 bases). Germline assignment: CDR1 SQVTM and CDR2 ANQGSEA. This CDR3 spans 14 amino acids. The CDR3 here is CSVGTGANTGELFF. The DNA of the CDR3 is TGCAGTGTGGGGACGGGAGCGAACACCGGGGAGCTGTTTTTT.

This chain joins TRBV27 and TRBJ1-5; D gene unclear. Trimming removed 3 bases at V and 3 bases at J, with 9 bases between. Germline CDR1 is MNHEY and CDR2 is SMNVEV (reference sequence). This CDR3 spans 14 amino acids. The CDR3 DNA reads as TGTGCCAGCAGTTTTAATGGACTCAATCAGCCCCAGCATTTT. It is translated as CASSFNGLNQPQHF.

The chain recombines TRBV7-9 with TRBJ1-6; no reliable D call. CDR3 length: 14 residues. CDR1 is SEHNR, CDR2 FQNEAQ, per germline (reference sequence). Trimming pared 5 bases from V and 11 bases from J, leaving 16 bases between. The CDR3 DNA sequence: TGTGCCAGCAGCCCAAGCGGGGAGGAGGCACCCCTCCACTTT. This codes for CASSPSGEEAPLHF.

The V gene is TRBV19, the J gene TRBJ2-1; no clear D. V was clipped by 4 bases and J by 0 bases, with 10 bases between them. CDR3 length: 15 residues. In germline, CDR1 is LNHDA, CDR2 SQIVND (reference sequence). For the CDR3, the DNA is TGTGCCAGTAGTACCCCCGAGAGCTCCTACAATGAGCAGTTCTTC. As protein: CASSTPESSYNEQFF.

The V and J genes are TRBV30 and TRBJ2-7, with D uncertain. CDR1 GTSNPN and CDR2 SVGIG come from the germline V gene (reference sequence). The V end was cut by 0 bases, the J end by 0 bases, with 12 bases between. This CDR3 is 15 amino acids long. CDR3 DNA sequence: TGTGCCTGGAGTGTAAACAGACACTTCTCCTACGAGCAGTACTTC. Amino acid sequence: CAWSVNRHFSYEQYF.

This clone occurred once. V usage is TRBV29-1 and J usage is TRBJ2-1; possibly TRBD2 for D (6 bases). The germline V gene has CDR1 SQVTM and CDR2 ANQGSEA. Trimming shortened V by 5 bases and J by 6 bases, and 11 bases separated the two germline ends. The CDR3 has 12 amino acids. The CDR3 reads CSVSSSANEQFF. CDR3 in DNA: TGCAGCGTTTCGTCTAGCGCCAATGAGCAGTTCTTC.

The CDR3 DNA reads TGCGCCAGCAGCCAAGATCAGCGGGTCAAGGCAGATACGCAGTATTTT. The encoded protein is CASSQDQRVKADTQYF. This chain connects TRBV4-1 to TRBJ2-3; D may be TRBD2 (6 bases). The CDR3 totals 16 residues. From germline, CDR1 is MGHRA and CDR2 YSYEKL. The V end was cut by 0 bases, the J end by 4 bases, with 14 bases between.

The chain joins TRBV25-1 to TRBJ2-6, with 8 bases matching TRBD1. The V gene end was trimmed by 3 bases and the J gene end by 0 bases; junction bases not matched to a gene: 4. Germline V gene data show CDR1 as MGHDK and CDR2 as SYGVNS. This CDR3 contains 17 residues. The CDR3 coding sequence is TGTGCCAGCAGTGATCAGGGGGCCAGCTCTGGGGCCAACGTCCTGACTTTC. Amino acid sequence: CASSDQGASSGANVLTF.

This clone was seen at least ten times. The CDR3 DNA follows: TGTGCCAGCTCACCTGCCCGGGACAGAGGCTACACCTTC. It specifies CASSPARDRGYTF. The chain links TRBV18 to TRBJ1-2, with TRBD1 identical over 7 bases. The CDR3 is made up of 13 amino acids. Germline trimming cut 3 bases from V and 8 bases from J; bases unmatched to any gene: 6. The germline CDR1 and CDR2 sequences are KGHSH and LQKENI.

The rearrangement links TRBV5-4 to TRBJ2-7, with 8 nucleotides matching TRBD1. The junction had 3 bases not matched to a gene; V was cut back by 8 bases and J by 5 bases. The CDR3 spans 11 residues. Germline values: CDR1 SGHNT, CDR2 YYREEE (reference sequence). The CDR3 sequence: CASSGGDEQYF. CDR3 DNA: TGTGCCAGTTCAGGGGGCGACGAGCAGTACTTC.

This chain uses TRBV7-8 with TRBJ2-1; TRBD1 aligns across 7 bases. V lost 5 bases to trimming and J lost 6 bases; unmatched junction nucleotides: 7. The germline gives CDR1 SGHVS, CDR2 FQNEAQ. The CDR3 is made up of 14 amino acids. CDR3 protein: CASSDTRQGNEQFF. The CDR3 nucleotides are TGTGCCAGCAGCGACACCCGACAGGGCAATGAGCAGTTCTTC.

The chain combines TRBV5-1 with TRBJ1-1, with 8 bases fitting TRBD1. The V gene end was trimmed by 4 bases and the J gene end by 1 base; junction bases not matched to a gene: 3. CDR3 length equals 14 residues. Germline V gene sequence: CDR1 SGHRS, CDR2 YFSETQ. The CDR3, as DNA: TGCGCCAGCAGCAAAGGGACAGGGAACACTGAAGCTTTCTTT. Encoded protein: CASSKGTGNTEAFF.